This note documents a single T cell receptor (beta chain) sequence. Use of 60 Vbeta and 13 Jbeta primers characterized the PCR. TCRdb keeps only in-frame clones here, not all; method: immunoSEQ multiplex PCR. The profile covers roughly 150,000 clones, with roughly 83% appearing a single time and around 0.97% taken by the ten largest. CDR3 length: 17 residues. Germline V lookup: CDR1 SNHLY, CDR2 FYNNEI. V lost 6 bases to trimming and J lost 1 base; unmatched junction nucleotides: 4. This sample is drawn from a study of cytomegalovirus exposure and HLA in healthy donors. The source is a man aged 25-40 years in good health and CMV-seronegative. Material: PBMCs. V and J are TRBV2 and TRBJ2-2; 14 nucleotides align to TRBD2. For the CDR3, the DNA is TGTGCCAGCAGGACAGGACTAGCGGGAGGGAACACCGGGGAGCTGTTTTTT. Amino acid sequence: CASRTGLAGGNTGELFF.